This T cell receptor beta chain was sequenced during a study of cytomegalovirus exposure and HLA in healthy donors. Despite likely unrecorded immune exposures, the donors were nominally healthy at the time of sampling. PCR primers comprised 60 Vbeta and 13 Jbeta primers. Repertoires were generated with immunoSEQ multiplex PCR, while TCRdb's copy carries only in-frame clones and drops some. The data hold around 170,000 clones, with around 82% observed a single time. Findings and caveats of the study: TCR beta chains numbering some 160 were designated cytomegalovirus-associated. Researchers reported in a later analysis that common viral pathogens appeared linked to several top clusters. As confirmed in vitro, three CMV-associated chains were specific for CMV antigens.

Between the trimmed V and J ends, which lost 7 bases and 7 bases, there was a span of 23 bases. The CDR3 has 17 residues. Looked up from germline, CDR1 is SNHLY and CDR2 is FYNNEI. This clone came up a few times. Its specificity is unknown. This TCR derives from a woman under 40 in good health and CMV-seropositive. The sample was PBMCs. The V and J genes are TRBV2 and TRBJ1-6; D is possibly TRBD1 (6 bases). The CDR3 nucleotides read TGTGCCAGCAAGCCCCGGGGGGCTTCAACCTTAAATTCACCCCTCCACTTT. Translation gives CASKPRGASTLNSPLHF.